The 24 T cell receptor beta chains given below trace back to one sample, sequenced in a study. TCRdb reprocessed the 5' RACE reads with MiXCR, giving one entry per CDR3 protein. The sample carries under 8,500 distinct CDR3 sequences, roughly half recorded once. The sequenced material came from memory CD4+ T cells sorted from a lymph node. Documented subset: memory CD4+ T cells, CD4+CD45RO+CD25-. The receptors originated from a female donor with breast cancer.

This chain links TRBV6-1 with TRBJ1-1; 9 positions match TRBD1. Germline loops: CDR1 MNHNS, CDR2 SASEGT. V was clipped by 3 bases and J by 5 bases; unmatched bases: 4. This CDR3 has 14 residues. CDR3 bases: TGTGCCAGCAGTGAGAACAGGGGGCTTACTGAAGCTTTCTTT. Translating it yields CASSENRGLTEAFF.

The V gene is TRBV11-3, the J gene TRBJ2-1; 8 bases align to TRBD1. This CDR3 comprises 13 residues. The V gene's germline CDR1 is SGHNT and CDR2 YENEEA. V shed 5 bases, J shed 9 bases, and the junction held 6 bases outside the gene matches. The CDR3 here is CASSPTGDSEQFF. The CDR3 DNA reads as TGTGCCAGCAGCCCGACAGGGGATAGTGAGCAGTTCTTC.

In regard to this clonotype: The junction does not match germline at one end; this may be a read error. The chain is built from TRBV23-1 and TRBJ2-7; D unclear. TRBV23-1 is an ORF, and what it does is uncertain. The CDR3 runs 11 residues. This CDR3 is CASSGINAEYF. The CDR3 DNA follows: TGCGCAAGCAGTGGTATCAACGCAGAGTACTTC.

The chain couples TRBV7-6 to TRBJ2-4; TRBD1 or TRBD2 may be the D gene (5 bases each). The germline V gene has CDR1 SGHVS and CDR2 FNYEAQ. The CDR3 length is 15 residues. V was pared by 5 bases and J by 6 bases, with 17 bases between. CDR3 sequence: CASSQGTELANIQYF. In nucleotides, the CDR3 is TGTGCCAGCAGCCAAGGGACGGAGCTAGCAAACATTCAGTACTTC.

This clonotype was seen only a few times. The chain has TRBV12-3 or TRBV12-4 and TRBJ2-1; 8 positions match TRBD1. The CDR3 extends over 15 amino acids. Unmatched junction bases numbered 7, after V lost 3 bases and J lost 6 bases. CDR3: CASSFGGQDFNEQFF. The CDR3 DNA follows: TGTGCCAGCAGTTTTGGGGGACAGGACTTCAATGAGCAGTTCTTC.

This clonotype was recorded once. The V call is TRBV2, the J call TRBJ2-3, with a weak D call TRBD2 (7 bases). V lost 6 bases and J 3 bases, leaving 22 bases between the germline ends. CDR3 length: 17 residues. Germline CDR1 SNHLY, CDR2 FYNNEI. CDR3 region: CASRSTLRGGGTDTQYF. Here the CDR3 DNA reads TGTGCCAGCAGATCAACCCTGAGGGGGGGTGGGACAGATACGCAGTATTTT.

The CDR3 coding sequence is TGTGCCAGCAAACGGGACATCTCCCAAGAGACCCAGTACTTC. Encoded protein: CASKRDISQETQYF. The chain couples TRBV6-5 to TRBJ2-5, with a tentative D call TRBD1 (6 bases). The germline gives CDR1 MNHEY, CDR2 SVGAGI. V lost 7 bases to trimming and J lost 1 base, with 13 bases between them. This CDR3 spans 14 amino acids.

V usage is TRBV12-3 or TRBV12-4 and J usage is TRBJ1-5, with D perhaps TRBD1 (5 bases). The CDR3 sequence is 15 residues long. V lost 2 bases and J lost 3, with 11 bases in between. As DNA, the CDR3 is TGTGCCAGCAGTTTAAGGGGACCGACCAATCAGCCCCAGCATTTT. Amino acids: CASSLRGPTNQPQHF.

V and J are TRBV4-2 and TRBJ2-1, with D possibly being TRBD1 or TRBD2 (5 bases each). The V end was cut by 6 bases, the J end by 2 bases, with 11 bases between. This CDR3 spans 14 amino acids. CDR1 and CDR2 (germline): LGHNA, YNFKEQ. The CDR3 spells CASSTGGAYNEQFF. The DNA for the CDR3 is TGTGCCAGCAGTACAGGAGGCGCCTACAATGAGCAGTTCTTC.

The CDR3 here is CSVEEGGIGTEAFF. The CDR3 bases are TGCAGCGTTGAAGAGGGGGGGATTGGCACTGAAGCTTTCTTT. V gene TRBV29-1 combines with J gene TRBJ1-1, with D tentatively TRBD1 (5 bases). The CDR3 length is 14 residues. Germline V gives CDR1 SQVTM, CDR2 ANQGSEA. The ends were cut back, 0 bases at V and 4 bases at J, with 12 bases in the middle.

This chain links TRBV12-3 or TRBV12-4 with TRBJ2-3; D may be TRBD2 (6 bases). V was clipped by 3 bases and J by 6 bases, with 13 bases between them. The CDR3 is made up of 14 amino acids. The CDR3 loop reads CASSLRAGFDTQYF. CDR3 bases: TGTGCCAGCAGTTTGAGGGCGGGGTTCGATACGCAGTATTTT.

This clonotype was seen only a few times. The genes are TRBV4-3 and TRBJ1-5; no definite D call. The CDR3 loop spans 13 amino acids. Germline CDR1 and CDR2: LGHNA and YSLEER. V dropped 0 bases and J dropped 0 bases, with 0 bases sitting between them. CDR3 in DNA: TGCGCCAGCAGCCAAGATAGCAATCAGCCCCAGCATTTT. Amino acids: CASSQDSNQPQHF.

As to this clonotype: This likely comes from a read error, as the CDR3 has no conserved phenylalanine or tryptophan at its end. The gene calls are TRBV20-1 and TRBJ2-1; 11 bases map to TRBD1. This CDR3 spans 14 amino acids. V trimming: 6 bases; J trimming: 9 bases; junction bases outside the gene matches: 10. CDR1 and CDR2 (germline): DFQATT, SNEGSKA (reference sequence). The CDR3 bases are TGCAGTGCGCCTGGGACAGGGGGTAAGCTTGAGCAGTTCCTC. Its protein product is CSAPGTGGKLEQFL.

This clonotype is medium-sized (0.01 to 0.1%) within its sample. V is TRBV12-3 or TRBV12-4 and J is TRBJ2-5; 12 nucleotides align to TRBD2. The V and J ends lost 1 base and 8 bases, in that order; junction bases with no gene match: 5. There are 15 residues in the CDR3. The CDR3 here is CASSLGLAGGRTQYF. DNA of the CDR3: TGTGCCAGCAGTTTAGGCCTAGCGGGGGGGCGAACCCAGTACTTC.

The rearrangement joins TRBV20-1 to TRBJ2-7; D is undetermined. The V end was cut by 5 bases, the J end by 2 bases, with 10 bases between. Germline V lookup: CDR1 DFQATT, CDR2 SNEGSKA (reference sequence). The CDR3 has 12 amino acids. CDR3 DNA sequence: TGCAGTGCTGTGACGCAGACCTACGAGCAGTACTTC. This codes for CSAVTQTYEQYF.

The CDR3 nucleotides are TGTGCCAGCAGTACCGGGACAGGGAAGTCTCGACCCTTCTTT. Protein product: CASSTGTGKSRPFF. This rearrangement joins TRBV2 to TRBJ1-1, with 9 bases fitting TRBD1. The germline V gene has CDR1 SNHLY and CDR2 FYNNEI. This CDR3 contains 14 residues. After removal of 5 bases from V and 14 bases from J, the junction contained 15 bases not matched to a gene.

The chain combines TRBV9 with TRBJ1-2, with D perhaps matching TRBD1 (6 bases). This CDR3 contains 12 residues. Germline lookup yields CDR1 SGDLS and CDR2 YYNGEE. Between the trimmed V and J ends, which lost 2 bases and 6 bases, there was a span of 8 bases. CDR3 nucleotide sequence: TGTGCCAGCAGCGTTTACAGGGATGGCTACACCTTC. Amino acids: CASSVYRDGYTF.

This sequence joins TRBV6-5 and TRBJ2-7; 13 bases are a match to TRBD2. Trimming removed 6 bases from V and 5 bases from J; junction bases left unmatched: 7. This CDR3 has 15 residues. The germline V gene encodes CDR1 MNHEY and CDR2 SVGAGI. CDR3 nucleotide sequence: TGTGCCAGCAGACCCAGACTAGCGGGAGGCCACGAGCAGTACTTC. It yields the protein CASRPRLAGGHEQYF.

In the case of this clonotype: The junction does not match germline at one end; this may be a read error. The chain couples TRBV28 to TRBJ1-4; 8 bases align to TRBD1. CDR1 and CDR2 from the germline V gene are MDHEN and SYDVKM. The CDR3 spans 15 residues. Written as DNA, the CDR3 is TGTGCCAGCAATTTAGGACAGGGCGCTAATGAAAAACTGTTTTTT. It encodes CASNLGQGANEKLFF.

The chain couples TRBV7-6 to TRBJ2-1; no firm D call. The CDR3 is made up of 12 amino acids. Trimming stripped 5 bases from V and 7 bases from J, with 9 bases between. CDR1 and CDR2 (germline): SGHVS, FNYEAQ. CDR3: CASSAQRNEQFF. CDR3 bases: TGTGCCAGCAGCGCACAGAGGAATGAGCAGTTCTTC. Full variable domain (missing parts from reference TRBV7-6 and TRBJ2-1): GAGVSQSPRYKVTKRGQDVALRCDPISGHVSLYWYRQALGQGPEFLTYFNYEAQQDKSGLPNDRFSAERPEGSISTLTIQRTEQRDSAMYRCASSAQRNEQFFGPGTRLTVL.

This chain joins TRBV20-1 and TRBJ2-3; 11 positions agree with TRBD2. Trimming removed 6 bases from V and 0 bases from J; junction bases left unmatched: 8. This CDR3 has 16 amino acids. The germline V gene encodes CDR1 DFQATT and CDR2 SNEGSKA (reference sequence). CDR3 amino acids: CSAIGTSGYSTDTQYF. CDR3 sequence (DNA): TGCAGTGCGATCGGGACTAGCGGATATAGCACAGATACGCAGTATTTT.

This clonotype showed up just a few times. The gene calls are TRBV7-6 and TRBJ2-3, with a tentative D call TRBD2 (5 bases). Trimming removed 0 bases from V and 10 bases from J, with 11 bases in between. From germline, CDR1 is SGHVS and CDR2 FNYEAQ. This CDR3 is built from 13 residues. The CDR3 DNA follows: TGTGCCAGCAGCTTAGCGCCCGGGAAGGCGCAGTATTTT. Amino acids: CASSLAPGKAQYF.

This chain joins TRBV5-1 and TRBJ2-1; tentatively, D is TRBD2 (5 bases). Trimming pared 5 bases from V and 5 bases from J, leaving 20 bases between. The CDR3 totals 16 residues. Germline lookup yields CDR1 SGHRS and CDR2 YFSETQ. CDR3 sequence: CASRPPPGKWDNEQFF. In DNA, the CDR3 is TGCGCCAGCAGACCCCCACCGGGGAAGTGGGACAATGAGCAGTTCTTC.

The count of this clonotype is one. This may arise from a read error, as a much more abundant clone is one base away. The chain couples TRBV7-9 to TRBJ2-3; D might be TRBD2 (5 bases). The CDR3 totals 15 residues. CDR1 and CDR2 from the germline V gene are SEHNR and FQNEAQ (reference sequence). The CDR3 sequence is CAGSLRAGLTDTQYF. CDR3 nucleotide sequence: TGTGCCGGCAGCTTACGGGCAGGACTCACAGATACGCAGTATTTT.